These 10 T cell receptor beta chains came from one sample sequenced in a study of OX40 agonist ivuxolimab in advanced cancers. Sequencing was performed with immunoSEQ multiplex PCR; in TCRdb, only in-frame clones are kept and a portion is missing. The profile shows fewer than 80,000 clones, approximately 83% of them singletons. This sample comprised CD4+ or CD8+ T cells sorted from blood, obtained in a trial of the OX40 agonist ivuxolimab. The receptors derive from an adult with an advanced solid tumor such as melanoma, head and neck, liver or kidney cancer.

This CDR3 reads CASRPVGLAGSEQFF. Written as DNA, the CDR3 is TGTGCCAGCAGACCCGTAGGACTAGCGGGTTCTGAGCAGTTCTTC. This chain uses TRBV2 with TRBJ2-1; 11 bases agree with TRBD2. Germline-derived CDR1 and CDR2 are SNHLY and FYNNEI. The CDR3 length is 15 residues. Losses at the gene ends were 6 bases for V and 9 bases for J; bases not matched to a gene: 10. The variable domain in full, with the rest retrieved from reference TRBV2 and TRBJ2-1, is EPEVTQTPSHQVTQMGQEVILRCVPISNHLYFYWYRQILGQKVEFLVSFYNNEISEKSEIFDDQFSVERPDGSNFTLKIRSTKLEDSAMYFCASRPVGLAGSEQFFGPGTRLTVL.

This chain uses TRBV19 with TRBJ2-6; D is perhaps TRBD2 (7 bases). The germline V gene has CDR1 LNHDA and CDR2 SQIVND (reference sequence). The CDR3 loop spans 18 amino acids. Trimming pared 3 bases from V and 1 base from J, leaving 16 bases between. CDR3: CASSMSVAGASGANVLTF. The DNA for the CDR3 is TGTGCCAGTAGTATGTCGGTGGCGGGGGCGTCTGGGGCCAACGTCCTGACTTTC. Full variable domain (missing parts from reference TRBV19 and TRBJ2-6): DGGITQSPKYLFRKEGQNVTLSCEQNLNHDAMYWYRQDPGQGLRLIYYSQIVNDFQKGDIAEGYSVSREKKESFPLTVTSAQKNPTAFYLCASSMSVAGASGANVLTFGAGSRLTVL.

This clone was found once. The J gene is TRBJ1-5, the V gene TRBV7-2; no firm D call. This CDR3 comprises 15 residues. Germline V gene sequence: CDR1 SGHTA, CDR2 FQGNSA. V dropped 3 bases and J dropped 2 bases, with 11 bases sitting between them. This chain's CDR3 is CASSLPPRGNQPQHF. The CDR3 coding sequence is TGTGCCAGCAGCTTGCCCCCTCGGGGCAATCAGCCCCAGCATTTT.

The V gene is TRBV7-2, the J gene TRBJ2-5; D is possibly TRBD1 or TRBD2 (5 bases each). This CDR3 spans 14 amino acids. Germline CDR1 and CDR2: SGHTA and FQGNSA. The V end was cut by 3 bases, the J end by 5 bases, with 13 bases between. CDR3 protein: CASSFGKWGETQYF. Written as DNA, the CDR3 is TGTGCCAGCAGCTTCGGGAAGTGGGGGGAGACCCAGTACTTC.

The DNA of the CDR3 is TGTGCCAGCAGTTCCCCGACTAGCGGGTTCTCCAAAAACATTCAGTACTTC. It yields the protein CASSSPTSGFSKNIQYF. The J gene is TRBJ2-4, the V gene TRBV25-1; 10 bases line up with TRBD2. This CDR3 is built from 17 residues. V gave up 5 bases and J gave up 2 bases; unmatched junction bases: 9. Germline V gives CDR1 MGHDK, CDR2 SYGVNS. The complete variable domain, with remaining parts taken from reference TRBV25-1 and TRBJ2-4, reads EADIYQTPRYLVIGTGKKITLECSQTMGHDKMYWYQQDPGMELHLIHYSYGVNSTEKGDLSSESTVSRIRTEHFPLTLESARPSHTSQYLCASSSPTSGFSKNIQYFGAGTRLSVL.

The chain combines TRBV4-3 with TRBJ2-3; 14 positions match TRBD2. Per germline, CDR1 LGHNA and CDR2 YSLEER. V lost 4 bases, J lost 2 bases, and 14 bases stayed unmatched. The CDR3 runs to 20 residues. In DNA, the CDR3 is TGCGCCAGCAGCCTCGGACTAGCGGGGGGACCCACCCGGCCCACAGATACGCAGTATTTT. It is translated as CASSLGLAGGPTRPTDTQYF.

This rearrangement joins TRBV19 to TRBJ2-6; D is ambiguous. V gave up 6 bases and J gave up 0 bases, with 15 bases separating them. The germline V gene has CDR1 LNHDA and CDR2 SQIVND (reference sequence). The CDR3 is 17 amino acids. The CDR3 protein is CASSWASRHSGANVLTF. CDR3 sequence (DNA): TGTGCCAGTAGCTGGGCATCCCGACACTCTGGGGCCAACGTCCTGACTTTC.

This chain joins TRBV4-3 and TRBJ2-7, with a tentative D call TRBD2 (5 bases). Germline-derived CDR1 and CDR2 are LGHNA and YSLEER. The CDR3 spans 17 residues. V lost 0 bases and J 2 bases, leaving 17 bases between the germline ends. CDR3 DNA sequence: TGCGCCAGCAGCCAAGATTTTTCGGGTTCGGAGGCCTACGAGCAGTACTTC. Protein product: CASSQDFSGSEAYEQYF.

This clone was observed once. The rearrangement links TRBV6-1 to TRBJ1-2; 10 bases map to TRBD1. This CDR3 is 16 amino acids long. The germline gives CDR1 MNHNS, CDR2 SASEGT. Trimming at V came to 2 bases and at J to 14 bases, leaving 17 bases not matched to a gene. CDR3 amino acids: CASSERQGAHGPGRTF. As DNA, the CDR3 is TGTGCCAGCAGTGAAAGACAGGGGGCGCACGGGCCAGGTAGGACCTTC.

V gene TRBV2 combines with J gene TRBJ2-3, with D unresolved. This CDR3 contains 14 residues. In germline, CDR1 is SNHLY, CDR2 FYNNEI. Trimming cost V 0 bases and J 0 bases, with 4 bases left between them. The CDR3 DNA follows: TGTGCCAGCAGTGAAGCGCTTAGCACAGATACGCAGTATTTT. It specifies CASSEALSTDTQYF.